What follows describes a single TCR beta chain. Its antigen is as yet unknown. This record belongs to a study of graft-versus-host responses after intestinal transplantation. Across the whole study: Recipients had multivisceral, liver-intestinal, or isolated intestinal transplants. Anti-thymocyte globulin induction was given to all recipients, followed by tacrolimus and steroids for 3 to 4 years. General study points: Recipient bone marrow held GvH clones, some seen earlier in ileum or blood.

Clones were read by immunoSEQ multiplex PCR, and TCRdb kept only the in-frame ones, dropping some. The sample holds approximately 58,000 clones, about 87% seen once. V gave up 6 bases and J gave up 9 bases, with 21 bases separating them. CDR1 is MNHEY, CDR2 SMNVEV, per germline (reference sequence). This CDR3 has 15 residues. The sequence derives from a human patient who received an intestinal transplant, so some T cells may come from the graft donor. This chain connects TRBV27 to TRBJ2-1; D may be TRBD2 (5 bases). The sample consisted of PBMCs, taken 26 days after transplant. Here the CDR3 DNA reads TGTGCCAGCAGCTCTACTACGTCCATCCGGGGTGAGCAGTTCTTC. This codes for CASSSTTSIRGEQFF.